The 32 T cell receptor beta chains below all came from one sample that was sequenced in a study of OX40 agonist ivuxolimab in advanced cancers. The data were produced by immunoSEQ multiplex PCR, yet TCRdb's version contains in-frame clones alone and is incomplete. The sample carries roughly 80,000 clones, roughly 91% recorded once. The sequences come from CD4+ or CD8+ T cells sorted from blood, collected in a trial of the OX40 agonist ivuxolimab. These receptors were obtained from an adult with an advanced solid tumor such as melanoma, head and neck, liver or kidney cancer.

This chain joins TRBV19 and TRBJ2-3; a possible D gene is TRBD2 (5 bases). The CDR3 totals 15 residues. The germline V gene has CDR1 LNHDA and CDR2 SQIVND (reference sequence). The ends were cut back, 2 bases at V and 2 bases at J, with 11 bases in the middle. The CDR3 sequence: CASSIQSGFTDTQYF. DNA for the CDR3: TGTGCCAGTAGTATACAGAGCGGTTTCACAGATACGCAGTATTTT.

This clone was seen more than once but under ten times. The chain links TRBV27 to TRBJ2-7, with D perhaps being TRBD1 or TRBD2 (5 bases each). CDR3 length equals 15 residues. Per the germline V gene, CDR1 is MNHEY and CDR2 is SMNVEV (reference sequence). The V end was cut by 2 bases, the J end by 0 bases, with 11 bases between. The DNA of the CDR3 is TGTGCCAGCAGTTTAATTCCGGGACCCTCCTACGAGCAGTACTTC. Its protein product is CASSLIPGPSYEQYF.

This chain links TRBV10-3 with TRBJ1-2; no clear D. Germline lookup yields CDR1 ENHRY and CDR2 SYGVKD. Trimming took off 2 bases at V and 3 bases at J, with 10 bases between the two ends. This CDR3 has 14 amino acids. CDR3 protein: CAISEASWDYGYTF. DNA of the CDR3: TGTGCCATCAGTGAGGCGTCCTGGGACTATGGCTACACCTTC.

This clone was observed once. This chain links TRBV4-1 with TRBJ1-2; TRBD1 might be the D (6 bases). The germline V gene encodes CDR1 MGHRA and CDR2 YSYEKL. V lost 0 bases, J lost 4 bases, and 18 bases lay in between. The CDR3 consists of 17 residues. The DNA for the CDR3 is TGCGCCAGCAGCCAAGAGCGAGGGGGACCTTTGAGCTATGGCTACACCTTC. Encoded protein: CASSQERGGPLSYGYTF.

The CDR3 DNA reads TGCGCCAGCAGCTTCCTAGCGGGGATGCCCTCCTACGAGCAGTACTTC. Its protein product is CASSFLAGMPSYEQYF. The chain carries TRBV5-1 and TRBJ2-7; 9 bases align to TRBD2. The CDR3 is made up of 16 amino acids. V was pared by 2 bases and J by 0 bases, with 6 bases of the junction left unmatched. Germline lookup yields CDR1 SGHRS and CDR2 YFSETQ.

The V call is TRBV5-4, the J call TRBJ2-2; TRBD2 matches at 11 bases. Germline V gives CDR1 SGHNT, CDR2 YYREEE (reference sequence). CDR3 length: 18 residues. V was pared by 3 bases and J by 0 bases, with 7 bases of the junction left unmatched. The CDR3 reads CASSSRTSGRSNTGELFF. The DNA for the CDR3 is TGTGCCAGCAGCTCCCGGACTAGCGGGCGGTCGAACACCGGGGAGCTGTTTTTT.

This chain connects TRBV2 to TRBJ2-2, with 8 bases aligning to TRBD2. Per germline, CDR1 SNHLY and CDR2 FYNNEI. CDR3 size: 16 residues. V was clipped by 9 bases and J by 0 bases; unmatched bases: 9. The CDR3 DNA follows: TGTGCCAGTAATCGGGAGGGACGAACGAACACCGGGGAGCTGTTTTTT. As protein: CASNREGRTNTGELFF.

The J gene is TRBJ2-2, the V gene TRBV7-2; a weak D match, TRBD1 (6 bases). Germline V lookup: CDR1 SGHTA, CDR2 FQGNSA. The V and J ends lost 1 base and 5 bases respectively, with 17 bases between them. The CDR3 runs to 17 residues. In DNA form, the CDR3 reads TGTGCCAGCAGCTTAGTCGGCAGGGGATTTCCAACCGGGGAGCTGTTTTTT. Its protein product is CASSLVGRGFPTGELFF. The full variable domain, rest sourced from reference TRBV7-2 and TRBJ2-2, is GAGVSQSPSNKVTEKGKDVELRCDPISGHTALYWYRQSLGQGLEFLIYFQGNSAPDKSGLPSDRFSAERTGGSVSTLTIQRTQQEDSAVYLCASSLVGRGFPTGELFFGEGSRLTVL.

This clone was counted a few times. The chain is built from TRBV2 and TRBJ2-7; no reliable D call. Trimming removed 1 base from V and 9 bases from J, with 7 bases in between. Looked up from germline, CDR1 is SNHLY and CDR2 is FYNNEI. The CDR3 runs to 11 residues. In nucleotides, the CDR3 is TGTGCCAGCAGTGAAGAGGCAGTGCAGTACTTC. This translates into CASSEEAVQYF.

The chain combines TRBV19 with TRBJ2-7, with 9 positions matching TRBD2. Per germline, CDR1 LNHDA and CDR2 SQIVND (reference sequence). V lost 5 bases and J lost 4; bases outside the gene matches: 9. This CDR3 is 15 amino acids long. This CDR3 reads CASSAPGTSLYEQYF. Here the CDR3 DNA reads TGTGCCAGTAGTGCGCCGGGGACTAGCCTATACGAGCAGTACTTC.

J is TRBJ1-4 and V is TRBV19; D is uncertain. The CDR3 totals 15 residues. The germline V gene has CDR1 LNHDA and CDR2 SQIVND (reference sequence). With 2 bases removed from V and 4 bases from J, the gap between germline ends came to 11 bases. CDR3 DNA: TGTGCCAGTAGTATAAGTTCGGGGATTAATGAAAAACTGTTTTTT. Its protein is CASSISSGINEKLFF. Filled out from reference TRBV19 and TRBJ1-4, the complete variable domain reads DGGITQSPKYLFRKEGQNVTLSCEQNLNHDAMYWYRQDPGQGLRLIYYSQIVNDFQKGDIAEGYSVSREKKESFPLTVTSAQKNPTAFYLCASSISSGINEKLFFGSGTQLSVL.

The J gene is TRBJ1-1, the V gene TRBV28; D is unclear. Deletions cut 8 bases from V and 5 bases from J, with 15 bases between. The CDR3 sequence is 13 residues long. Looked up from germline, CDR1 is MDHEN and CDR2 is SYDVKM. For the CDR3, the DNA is TGTGCCAGCCTGTCCGACTTGGGGACTGAAGCTTTCTTT. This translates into CASLSDLGTEAFF.

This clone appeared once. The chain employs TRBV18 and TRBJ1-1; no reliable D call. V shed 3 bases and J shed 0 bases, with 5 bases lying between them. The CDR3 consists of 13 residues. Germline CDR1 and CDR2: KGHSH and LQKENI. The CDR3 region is CASSPKLNTEAFF. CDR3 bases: TGTGCCAGCTCACCCAAATTGAACACTGAAGCTTTCTTT.

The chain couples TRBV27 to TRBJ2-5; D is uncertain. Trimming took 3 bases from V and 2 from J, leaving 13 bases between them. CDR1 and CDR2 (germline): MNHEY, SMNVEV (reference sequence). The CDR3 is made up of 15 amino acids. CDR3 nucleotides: TGTGCCAGCAGTTTTGGGCCCGGCGAGCAAGAGACCCAGTACTTC. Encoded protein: CASSFGPGEQETQYF.

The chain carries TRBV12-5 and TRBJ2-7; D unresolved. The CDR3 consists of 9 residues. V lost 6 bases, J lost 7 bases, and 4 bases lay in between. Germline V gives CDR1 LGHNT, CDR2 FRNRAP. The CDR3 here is CASGLEQYF. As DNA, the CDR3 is TGTGCTAGTGGGCTAGAGCAGTACTTC. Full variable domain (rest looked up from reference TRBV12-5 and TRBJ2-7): DARVTQTPRHKVTEMGQEVTMRCQPILGHNTVFWYRQTMMQGLELLAYFRNRAPLDDSGMPKDRFSAEMPDATLATLKIQPSEPRDSAVYFCASGLEQYFGPGTRLTVT.

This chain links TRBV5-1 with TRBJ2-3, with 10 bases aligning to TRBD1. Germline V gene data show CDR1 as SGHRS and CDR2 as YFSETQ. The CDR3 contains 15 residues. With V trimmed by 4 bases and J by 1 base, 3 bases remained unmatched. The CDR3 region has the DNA TGCGCCAGCAGCAGACAGGGGGCTGGCACAGATACGCAGTATTTT. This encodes CASSRQGAGTDTQYF.

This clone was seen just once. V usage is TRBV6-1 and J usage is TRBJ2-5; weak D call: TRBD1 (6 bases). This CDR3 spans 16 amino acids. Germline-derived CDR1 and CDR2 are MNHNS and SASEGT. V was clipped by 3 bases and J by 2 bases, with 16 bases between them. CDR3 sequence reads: CASSDYLGQSQETQYF. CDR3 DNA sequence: TGTGCCAGCAGTGATTATCTGGGACAATCTCAAGAGACCCAGTACTTC.

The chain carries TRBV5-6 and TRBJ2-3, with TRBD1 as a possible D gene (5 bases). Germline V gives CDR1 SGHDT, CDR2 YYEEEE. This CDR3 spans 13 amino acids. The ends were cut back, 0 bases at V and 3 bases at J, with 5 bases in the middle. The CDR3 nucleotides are TGTGCCAGCAGCTTGGCAGGGACAGATACGCAGTATTTT. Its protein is CASSLAGTDTQYF.

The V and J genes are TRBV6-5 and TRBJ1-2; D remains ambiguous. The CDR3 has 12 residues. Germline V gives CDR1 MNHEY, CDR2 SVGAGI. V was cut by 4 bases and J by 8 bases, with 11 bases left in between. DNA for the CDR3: TGTGCCAGCAGTTCCCTCGACGGAGGCTACACCTTC. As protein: CASSSLDGGYTF.

The chain's CDR3 is CASSDSGGGLRNEQFF. The CDR3 bases are TGCGCCAGCAGTGACTCCGGGGGGGGCCTAAGGAATGAGCAGTTCTTC. J is TRBJ2-1 and V is TRBV10-2; 8 nucleotides line up with TRBD2. The ends lost 3 bases at V and 7 bases at J; junction bases unmatched: 11. Germline V lookup: CDR1 WSHSY, CDR2 SAAADI. CDR3 length: 16 amino acids.

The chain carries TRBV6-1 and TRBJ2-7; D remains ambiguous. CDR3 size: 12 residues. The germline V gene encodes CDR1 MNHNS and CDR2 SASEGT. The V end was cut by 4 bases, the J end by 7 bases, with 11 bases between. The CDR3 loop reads CASSADLREQYF. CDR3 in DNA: TGTGCCAGCAGTGCGGATCTTCGGGAGCAGTACTTC.

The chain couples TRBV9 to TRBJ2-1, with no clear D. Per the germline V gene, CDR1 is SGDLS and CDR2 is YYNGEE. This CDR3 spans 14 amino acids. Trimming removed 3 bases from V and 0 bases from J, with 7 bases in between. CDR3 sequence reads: CASSARSSYNEQFF. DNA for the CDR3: TGTGCCAGCAGCGCCCGAAGCTCCTACAATGAGCAGTTCTTC.

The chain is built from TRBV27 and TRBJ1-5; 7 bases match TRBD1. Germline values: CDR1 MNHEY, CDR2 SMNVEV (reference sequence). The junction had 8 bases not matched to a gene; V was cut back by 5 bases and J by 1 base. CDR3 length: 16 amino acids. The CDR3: CASSPLTGPSNQPQHF. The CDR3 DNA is TGTGCCAGCAGTCCCTTGACAGGGCCCAGCAATCAGCCCCAGCATTTT.

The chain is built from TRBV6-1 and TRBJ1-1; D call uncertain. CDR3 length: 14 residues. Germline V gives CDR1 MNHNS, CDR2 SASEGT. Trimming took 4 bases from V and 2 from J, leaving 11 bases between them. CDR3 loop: CASSVKWDNTEAFF. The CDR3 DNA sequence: TGTGCCAGCAGTGTCAAGTGGGATAACACTGAAGCTTTCTTT.

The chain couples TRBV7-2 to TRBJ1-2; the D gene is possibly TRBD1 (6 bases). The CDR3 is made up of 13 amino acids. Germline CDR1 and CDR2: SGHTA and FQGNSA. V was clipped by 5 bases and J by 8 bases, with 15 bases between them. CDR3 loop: CASSLKGGGGYTF. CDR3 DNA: TGTGCCAGCAGCCTTAAAGGGGGTGGCGGCTACACCTTC. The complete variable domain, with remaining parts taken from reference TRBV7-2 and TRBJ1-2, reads GAGVSQSPSNKVTEKGKDVELRCDPISGHTALYWYRQSLGQGLEFLIYFQGNSAPDKSGLPSDRFSAERTGGSVSTLTIQRTQQEDSAVYLCASSLKGGGGYTFGSGTRLTVV.

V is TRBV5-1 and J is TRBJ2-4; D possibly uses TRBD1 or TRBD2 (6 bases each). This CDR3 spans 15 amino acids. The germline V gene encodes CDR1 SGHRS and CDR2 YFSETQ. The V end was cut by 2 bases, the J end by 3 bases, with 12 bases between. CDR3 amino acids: CASSLGGFGKNIQYF. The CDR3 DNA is TGCGCCAGCAGCTTAGGGGGGTTTGGCAAAAACATTCAGTACTTC.

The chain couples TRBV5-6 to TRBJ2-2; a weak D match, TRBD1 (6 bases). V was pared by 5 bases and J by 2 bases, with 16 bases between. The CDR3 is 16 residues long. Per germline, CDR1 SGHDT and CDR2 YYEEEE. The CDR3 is CASREVGAKNTGELFF. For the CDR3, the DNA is TGTGCCAGCAGGGAAGTGGGGGCAAAAAACACCGGGGAGCTGTTTTTT.

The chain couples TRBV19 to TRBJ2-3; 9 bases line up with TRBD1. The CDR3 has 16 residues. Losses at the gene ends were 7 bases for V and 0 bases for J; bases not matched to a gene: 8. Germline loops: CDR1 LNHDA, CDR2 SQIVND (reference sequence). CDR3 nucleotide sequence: TGTGCCAGTACACCTAGGACAGGGGCTAGCACAGATACGCAGTATTTT. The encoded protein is CASTPRTGASTDTQYF.

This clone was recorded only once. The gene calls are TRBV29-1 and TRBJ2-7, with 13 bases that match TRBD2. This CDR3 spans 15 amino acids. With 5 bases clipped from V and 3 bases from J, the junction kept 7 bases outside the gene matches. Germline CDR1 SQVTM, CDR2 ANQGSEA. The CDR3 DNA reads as TGCAGCGTTTACGACGGGACTAGCGGGATCTACGAGCAGTACTTC. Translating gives CSVYDGTSGIYEQYF.

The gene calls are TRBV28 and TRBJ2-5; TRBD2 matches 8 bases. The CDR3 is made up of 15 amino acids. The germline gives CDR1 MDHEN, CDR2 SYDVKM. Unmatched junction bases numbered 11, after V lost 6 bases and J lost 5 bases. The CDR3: CASRIRRGGRETQYF. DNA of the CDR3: TGTGCCAGCAGGATACGACGGGGGGGCAGGGAGACCCAGTACTTC.

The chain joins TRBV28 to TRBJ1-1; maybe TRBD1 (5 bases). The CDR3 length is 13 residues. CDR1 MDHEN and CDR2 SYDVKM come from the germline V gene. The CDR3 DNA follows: TGTTCCTGTGGGGGGGAGGGGAACACTGAAGCTTTCTTT. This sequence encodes CSCGGEGNTEAFF.

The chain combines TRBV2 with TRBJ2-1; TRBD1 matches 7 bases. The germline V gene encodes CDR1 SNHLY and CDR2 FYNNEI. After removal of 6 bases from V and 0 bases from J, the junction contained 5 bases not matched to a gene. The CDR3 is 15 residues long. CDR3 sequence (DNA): TGTGCCAGCAGGGAACAGGGGATCTCCTACAATGAGCAGTTCTTC. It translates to CASREQGISYNEQFF.